This passage covers 23 T cell receptor beta chains from one sample sequenced in a study of Ad26.COV2.S vaccination and SARS-CoV-2 variants. Stated treatment: around 19 received Ad26.COV2.S at low or high dose, single or two shots; 5 received placebo; per-sample allocation not given. The study sampled participants on day 63 after the first vaccine or placebo injection. Profiling relied on immunoSEQ multiplex PCR, and the TCRdb table lists in-frame clones only, not all of them. The table has around 250,000 clones, more than 75% seen once; the top ten hold 2.5% to 3.5%. The sample here was peripheral blood, taken in a trial of Ad26.COV2.S vaccine versus placebo. The receptors were sampled from a person between 18 and 65 years old who received the Ad26.COV2.S COVID-19 vaccine or a placebo.

The chain couples TRBV25-1 to TRBJ2-7, with 7 bases aligning to TRBD1. CDR3 length equals 15 residues. V shed 2 bases, J shed 0 bases, and the junction held 4 bases outside the gene matches. The germline CDR1 and CDR2 sequences are MGHDK and SYGVNS. Here the CDR3 reads CASSEGQVGSYEQYF. The CDR3 DNA reads as TGTGCCAGCAGTGAAGGACAGGTGGGCTCCTACGAGCAGTACTTC.

The chain links TRBV11-2 to TRBJ1-1; D is possibly TRBD1 (5 bases). The CDR3 loop spans 14 amino acids. The germline V and J ends were trimmed by 0 bases and 4 bases, with 9 bases remaining between them. CDR1 SGHAT and CDR2 FQNNGV come from the germline V gene. The CDR3 bases are TGTGCCAGCAGCTTAGAGGCCCAGGGCACTGAAGCTTTCTTT. This sequence encodes CASSLEAQGTEAFF.

This clone showed up just once. V is TRBV5-1 and J is TRBJ1-4, with D perhaps TRBD1 (6 bases). The germline V and J ends were trimmed by 1 base and 2 bases, with 6 bases remaining between them. This CDR3 comprises 14 residues. Germline lookup yields CDR1 SGHRS and CDR2 YFSETQ. CDR3 nucleotide sequence: TGCGCCAGCAGCTTGCAGGGGACTAATGAAAAACTGTTTTTT. Its translation: CASSLQGTNEKLFF.

The chain carries TRBV19 and TRBJ2-2; the D gene is possibly TRBD2 (6 bases). Germline lookup yields CDR1 LNHDA and CDR2 SQIVND (reference sequence). V dropped 7 bases and J dropped 4 bases, with 13 bases sitting between them. The CDR3 is made up of 14 amino acids. CDR3 nucleotides: TGTGCCAGTACCCGTCAGGGAGGCACCGGGGAGCTGTTTTTT. As protein: CASTRQGGTGELFF.

This chain connects TRBV7-2 to TRBJ2-7, with 11 bases that match TRBD1. Germline CDR1 is SGHTA and CDR2 is FQGNSA. This CDR3 region has 14 residues. Trimming cost V 5 bases and J 1 base; bases outside gene matches: 1. Here the CDR3 DNA reads TGTGCCAGCAGCCGGGACAGGGGGTCCTACGAGCAGTACTTC. It translates to CASSRDRGSYEQYF.

The chain recombines TRBV2 with TRBJ2-1; the match to TRBD2 covers 12 bases. Germline trimming cut 4 bases from V and 8 bases from J; bases unmatched to any gene: 9. Germline lookup yields CDR1 SNHLY and CDR2 FYNNEI. The length of the CDR3 is 16 residues. CDR3 bases: TGTGCCAGCAGTGCACTAGCGGGAGGAGGGTTCGATGAGCAGTTCTTC. Its protein product is CASSALAGGGFDEQFF.

The chain is built from TRBV19 and TRBJ2-2; possibly TRBD1 or TRBD2 for D (7 bases each). This CDR3 contains 16 residues. Germline CDR1 and CDR2: LNHDA and SQIVND (reference sequence). The V end was cut by 7 bases, the J end by 5 bases, with 20 bases between. CDR3 bases: TGTGCCAGTAACGGCGGGGGACAGAGGCTTACCGGGGAGCTGTTTTTT. Translating it yields CASNGGGQRLTGELFF.

The chain uses TRBV2 and TRBJ2-7; tentative D call: TRBD2 (6 bases). Trimming cost V 0 bases and J 12 bases, with 21 bases left between them. CDR3 length: 15 amino acids. Germline loops: CDR1 SNHLY, CDR2 FYNNEI. The CDR3 region is CASSEAVMEGAPRYF. In DNA form, the CDR3 reads TGTGCCAGCAGTGAAGCGGTTATGGAGGGAGCGCCCAGGTACTTC. Supplemented by reference TRBV2 and TRBJ2-7, the full variable domain reads EPEVTQTPSHQVTQMGQEVILRCVPISNHLYFYWYRQILGQKVEFLVSFYNNEISEKSEIFDDQFSVERPDGSNFTLKIRSTKLEDSAMYFCASSEAVMEGAPRYFGPGTRLTVT.

The gene calls are TRBV6-5 and TRBJ2-5, with TRBD2 matching over 9 bases. The J segment lost 0 bases and the V segment lost 7 bases, leaving 6 bases of the junction unmatched. CDR1 and CDR2 (germline): MNHEY, SVGAGI. The CDR3 consists of 15 residues. The CDR3 DNA sequence: TGTGCCAGCATTAAGGGACTAGCCTACCAAGAGACCCAGTACTTC. Translation: CASIKGLAYQETQYF.

CDR3 residues: CAITTGRGNTEAFF. The CDR3 coding sequence is TGTGCCATCACCACAGGGAGAGGGAACACTGAAGCTTTCTTT. The V gene is TRBV10-3, the J gene TRBJ1-1; possible D gene TRBD1, 6 bases. Germline V gives CDR1 ENHRY, CDR2 SYGVKD. The CDR3 covers 14 residues. Deletions cut 7 bases from V and 1 base from J, with 13 bases between.

In nucleotides, the CDR3 is TGTGCCAGCAGTGACACAGATACGCAGTATTTT. Protein product: CASSDTDTQYF. The V and J genes are TRBV27 and TRBJ2-3; D ambiguous. V was trimmed by 5 bases and J by 2 bases, leaving 2 bases between them. The CDR3 consists of 11 residues. Germline CDR1 and CDR2: MNHEY and SMNVEV (reference sequence).

This chain uses TRBV9 with TRBJ2-7; TRBD1 aligns across 7 bases. CDR1 and CDR2 (germline): SGDLS, YYNGEE. Trimming removed 5 bases from V and 6 bases from J; junction bases left unmatched: 8. This CDR3 is built from 13 residues. CDR3: CASSVTGNGEQYF. The CDR3 DNA follows: TGTGCCAGCAGTGTGACAGGGAACGGCGAGCAGTACTTC.

This clone showed up just a few times. The chain carries TRBV4-2 and TRBJ1-2, with a weak D call TRBD1 (5 bases). V was shortened by 7 bases and J by 4 bases, with 13 bases between the two germline ends. The CDR3 totals 13 residues. Per germline, CDR1 LGHNA and CDR2 YNFKEQ. The chain's CDR3 is CASNSEGPYGYTF. The CDR3 nucleotides read TGTGCCAGCAACTCAGAGGGGCCCTATGGCTACACCTTC.

The chain combines TRBV4-2 with TRBJ2-6, with a possible D match to TRBD1 (6 bases). The V gene lost 0 bases and the J gene lost 0 bases, with 18 bases spanning the gap. From germline, CDR1 is LGHNA and CDR2 YNFKEQ. The CDR3 runs 20 residues. The DNA of the CDR3 is TGTGCCAGCAGCCAAGAAGAATGGACAGCGGTATTCTCTGGGGCCAACGTCCTGACTTTC. It codes for CASSQEEWTAVFSGANVLTF.

The rearrangement joins TRBV5-8 to TRBJ2-7; weak D call: TRBD1 (6 bases). Trimming cost V 7 bases and J 3 bases, with 23 bases left between them. The CDR3 length is 16 residues. Germline CDR1 is SGHTS and CDR2 is YDEGEE. The CDR3 loop reads CASPDAYREWDYEQYF. The CDR3 DNA reads as TGTGCCAGCCCAGACGCTTACAGGGAATGGGACTACGAGCAGTACTTC.

The chain has TRBV6-5 and TRBJ1-6; D gene unclear. Trimming took 5 bases from V and 12 from J, leaving 14 bases between them. The CDR3 covers 13 residues. Germline CDR1 MNHEY, CDR2 SVGAGI. The CDR3 region has the DNA TGTGCCAGCAGTCCCACTAACAGCCAACCCCTCCACTTT. It codes for CASSPTNSQPLHF.

This clone occurred once. The chain carries TRBV9 and TRBJ1-5; D is uncertain. The CDR3 runs to 15 residues. The germline CDR1 and CDR2 sequences are SGDLS and YYNGEE. Trimming took off 4 bases at V and 0 bases at J, with 11 bases between the two ends. DNA for the CDR3: TGTGCCAGCAGCAGGATGGGTAATAGCAATCAGCCCCAGCATTTT. Its protein is CASSRMGNSNQPQHF.

J is TRBJ2-1 and V is TRBV27; no firm D call. This CDR3 has 15 amino acids. With 4 bases removed from V and 0 bases from J, the gap between germline ends came to 10 bases. Looked up from germline, CDR1 is MNHEY and CDR2 is SMNVEV (reference sequence). The CDR3, as DNA: TGTGCCAGCAGTTCCGGACCGAGCTCCTACAATGAGCAGTTCTTC. Amino acid sequence: CASSSGPSSYNEQFF.

This clone was seen more than once but under ten times. The rearrangement uses TRBV3-1 (or the pseudogene TRBV3-2) and TRBJ1-1; D unclear. V was cut by 2 bases and J by 1 base, with 5 bases left in between. Germline V gene sequence: CDR1 LGHDT, CDR2 YNNKEL (reference sequence). The CDR3 has 13 amino acids. CDR3 in amino acids: CASSQRENTEAFF. In DNA form, the CDR3 reads TGTGCCAGCAGCCAAAGGGAGAACACTGAAGCTTTCTTT.

The rearrangement uses TRBV27 and TRBJ1-1; D is unclear. The CDR3 runs to 14 residues. The germline V and J ends were trimmed by 3 bases and 5 bases, with 13 bases remaining between them. Germline V gives CDR1 MNHEY, CDR2 SMNVEV (reference sequence). Written as DNA, the CDR3 is TGTGCCAGCAGTTTTACCCAAGGCAGGACTGAAGCTTTCTTT. Protein sequence: CASSFTQGRTEAFF.

V is TRBV9 and J is TRBJ1-4, with TRBD1 matching over 9 bases. The CDR3 covers 14 residues. V lost 5 bases, J lost 8 bases, and 7 bases stayed unmatched. The V gene's germline CDR1 is SGDLS and CDR2 YYNGEE. The CDR3 nucleotides read TGTGCCAGCAGGGGGGACAGGGAACGCGAAAAACTGTTTTTT. Its protein is CASRGDREREKLFF.

The gene calls are TRBV5-1 and TRBJ2-2, with D uncertain. Trimming cost V 0 bases and J 5 bases, with 11 bases left between them. This CDR3 has 15 amino acids. CDR1 is SGHRS and CDR2 is YFSETQ in the germline V gene. CDR3 in DNA: TGCGCCAGCAGCTTGGAAGGAGATATGACCGGGGAGCTGTTTTTT. Encoded protein: CASSLEGDMTGELFF.

The chain has TRBV7-2 and TRBJ1-1; TRBD1 might be the D (5 bases). Germline V CDR1 and CDR2: SGHTA, FQGNSA. This CDR3 is 14 amino acids long. V was shortened by 3 bases and J by 5 bases, with 13 bases between the two germline ends. The CDR3 loop is CASSLVPRVTEAFF. The CDR3 DNA reads as TGTGCCAGCAGCTTGGTCCCCAGGGTAACTGAAGCTTTCTTT. Full variable domain (missing parts from reference TRBV7-2 and TRBJ1-1): GAGVSQSPSNKVTEKGKDVELRCDPISGHTALYWYRQSLGQGLEFLIYFQGNSAPDKSGLPSDRFSAERTGGSVSTLTIQRTQQEDSAVYLCASSLVPRVTEAFFGQGTRLTVV.